The TCR beta chain under discussion was sequenced for a study of human T cells and chemical hapten exposure. It was unfractionated whole blood from which total RNA was extracted. The CDR3 sequence is 13 residues long. The germline gives CDR1 MDHEN, CDR2 SYDVKM. V was clipped by 5 bases and J by 6 bases, with 11 bases between them. The library put unique molecular identifiers onto individual cDNA molecules. TCRdb analysed the 5' RACE reads with MiXCR anew, one entry per CDR3 protein. The sample contains around 80,000 distinct CDR3 sequences, more than 15% of which appear only once. The chain has TRBV28 and TRBJ2-4, with D possibly being TRBD1 (5 bases). This clonotype originated in a female donor in good health. The CDR3 sequence is CASSVQGANIQYF. In nucleotides, the CDR3 is TGTGCCAGCAGTGTTCAAGGGGCAAACATTCAGTACTTC.